This TCR beta chain derives from a study of cytomegalovirus exposure and HLA in healthy donors. Whole-study findings and limits: Later on, a genetic analysis was performed. It linked a missense variant in DCLRE1C with V- and J-gene trimming of TCR beta. The classifier was said to identify cytomegalovirus status with high specificity and sensitivity. The availability of immune exposure information extended only to CMV serostatus.

Comment on this clone: No antigen is known for it.

A multiplex PCR was run with 60 Vbeta primers and 13 Jbeta primers. Only in-frame clones appear in the TCRdb table, and some are missing; sequencing was by immunoSEQ multiplex PCR. The data show tens of thousands of clones, with around 80% seen just once and approximately 4.7% held by the top ten. V shed 6 bases and J 3 bases; nucleotides not matched to a gene: 6. Germline V gene lookup returns CDR1 LNHDA and CDR2 SQIVND (reference sequence). The CDR3 spans 15 residues. The sample consisted of PBMCs. The clonotype comes from a male donor in good health and CMV-seropositive. The chain couples TRBV19 to TRBJ2-3, with TRBD2 identical over 10 bases. The CDR3 DNA follows: TGTGCCAGTAGGGGAATAGCGGGGGGTACAGATACGCAGTATTTT. Its translation is CASRGIAGGTDTQYF.